Below, 3 T cell receptor beta chains from the same sample are listed, as sequenced in a study of blood T cell repertoires in COVID-19 (dated by TCRdb to 2020 to 2021). Libraries were constructed by the immunoSEQ multiplex PCR assay. TCRdb limited this immuneACCESS table to in-frame rearrangements with V and J called. A share of clones is missing; checked studies link under half to unresolved V genes, and the rest is unexplained. The sample contains about 270,000 clones, 75% to 95% of them found a single time. The top ten constitute under 3% of the sample. Sample: peripheral blood. Every receptor here comes from a person in their late teens or twenties with COVID-19, enrolled during active disease.

This sequence joins TRBV2 and TRBJ2-1; the match to TRBD2 covers 7 bases. Germline CDR1 is SNHLY and CDR2 is FYNNEI. This CDR3 is 15 amino acids long. V was clipped by 5 bases and J by 0 bases; unmatched bases: 4. The CDR3 protein is CASSPSGISYNEQFF. In DNA, the CDR3 is TGTGCCAGCAGTCCCAGCGGGATCTCCTACAATGAGCAGTTCTTC.

This rearrangement joins TRBV7-9 to TRBJ2-2, with 16 bases aligning to TRBD2. In germline, CDR1 is SEHNR, CDR2 FQNEAQ (reference sequence). Losses at the gene ends were 5 bases for V and 0 bases for J; bases not matched to a gene: 3. The CDR3 spans 18 residues. CDR3 DNA sequence: TGTGCCAGCAGCGGGACTAGCGGGGGGGTTTCGAACACCGGGGAGCTGTTTTTT. It translates to CASSGTSGGVSNTGELFF.

For the CDR3, the DNA is TGTGCCAGCAGCCCGGGACTAGTTATCTACGAGCAGTACTTC. As protein: CASSPGLVIYEQYF. The chain links TRBV7-8 to TRBJ2-7; 8 nucleotides align to TRBD2. V shed 5 bases, J shed 3 bases, and the junction held 6 bases outside the gene matches. Germline V gene sequence: CDR1 SGHVS, CDR2 FQNEAQ. This CDR3 contains 14 residues.